Included here is one TCR beta chain sequence, with context. Described time point: baseline, week 1 (first vaccination visit). Stated treatment: pre-vaccination baseline after standard-of-care therapy. Donor tumors were new WHO grade 3 or 4 IDH1-mutant, ATRX-lost astrocytomas. The entry originates in a study of a mutant IDH1 vaccine in newly diagnosed glioma. Study information: Treated patients had a mean age of roughly 40 years and a roughly 60% male, approximately 38% female split.

Sequenced by immunoSEQ multiplex PCR; TCRdb stores in-frame clones only, minus some. The table lists roughly 70,000 clones, 80% to 90% of them singletons, with 2.9% in the top ten. This CDR3 spans 14 amino acids. Germline CDR1 is MDHEN and CDR2 is SYDVKM. The junction had 8 bases not matched to a gene; V was cut back by 6 bases and J by 5 bases. Sample: PBMCs, taken from a glioma patient treated with radiotherapy, temozolomide or both. The sequence came from a man aged 25-45 years with glioma. The chain recombines TRBV28 with TRBJ2-5, with 8 bases aligning to TRBD2. The DNA for the CDR3 is TGTGCCAGCAGAAGTAGCGGGGCGGGGGAGACCCAGTACTTC. Protein sequence: CASRSSGAGETQYF. Full variable domain (remainder filled in from reference TRBV28 and TRBJ2-5): DVKVTQSSRYLVKRTGEKVFLECVQDMDHENMFWYRQDPGLGLRLIYFSYDVKMKEKGDIPEGYSVSREKKERFSLILESASTNQTSMYLCASRSSGAGETQYFGPGTRLLVL.